This T cell receptor beta chain was identified during a study of regulatory T cells in long-lasting Graves disease. Germline CDR1 is PRHDT and CDR2 is FYEKMQ (reference sequence). The CDR3 is made up of 14 amino acids. V was trimmed by 3 bases and J by 1 base, leaving 9 bases between them. The sample's time point: persistent/refractory GD, antithyroid drugs over 5 years with positive TRAb. With RNA extracted from PBMCs as input, the TCR library was made. This clonotype was counted at least ten times. Researchers made TCR beta libraries by using iRepertoire HTBI primers and running Arm-PCR on CDR3 regions. TCRdb reanalysed the multiplex PCR reads using MiXCR and keeps one entry per CDR3 protein. The sample records roughly 500,000 distinct CDR3 sequences, roughly 21% being singletons.

This chain joins TRBV13 and TRBJ1-1, with D perhaps matching TRBD1 (5 bases). This sequence originates from a female donor with Graves disease. Sequenced here: peripheral blood mononuclear cells (PBMCs), sampled when the disease was refractory, from a patient treated with antithyroid drugs. The CDR3 DNA reads TGTGCCAGCAGCTTGATGGGGCAGAACACTGAAGCTTTCTTT. As protein: CASSLMGQNTEAFF.